This is a list of T cell receptor beta chains from one sample in a study of cytomegalovirus exposure and HLA in healthy donors. TCRdb keeps only in-frame clones here, not all; method: immunoSEQ multiplex PCR. The data hold over 85,000 clones, with approximately 7.1% observed a single time. Sequencing was performed on PBMCs. The receptors originated from a man in his fifties or sixties in good health and CMV-seronegative. The CDR3 runs from the conserved cysteine through the conserved F or W. The order of the fields is CDR3 DNA, CDR3 protein, D gene, clone size, J gene, V gene. A D gene is named only where the DNA matches it firmly. Only some rows state a clone size, as once, few, many or a class for expanded clones.

CDR3nt: TGTGCCAGCAGCGTAGGTCGATCTCCTCCAGGCACAGATACGCAGTATTTT
CDR3aa: CASSVGRSPPGTDTQYF
d_gene: NA
abundance: few
j_gene: TRBJ2-3
v_gene: TRBV9

CDR3nt: TGTGCCAGCAGCTTACTCGGGAGTAGCAATCAGCCCCAGCATTTT
CDR3aa: CASSLLGSSNQPQHF
d_gene: NA
abundance: NA
j_gene: TRBJ1-5
v_gene: TRBV6-5

CDR3nt: TGTGCTAGCAGCGTCGGTGGAGGGACGAATGAGCAGTTCTTC
CDR3aa: CASSVGGGTNEQFF
d_gene: NA
abundance: NA
j_gene: TRBJ2-1
v_gene: TRBV7-7

CDR3nt: TGTGCCAGCAGTTTATACGCAGTTGATTTGAAGCAGTACTTC
CDR3aa: CASSLYAVDLKQYF
d_gene: NA
abundance: NA
j_gene: TRBJ2-7
v_gene: TRBV27

CDR3nt: TGTGCCAGCAGCCTCCGCGGGGGGTGGACTGAAGCTTTCTTT
CDR3aa: CASSLRGGWTEAFF
d_gene: NA
abundance: NA
j_gene: TRBJ1-1
v_gene: TRBV6-5

CDR3nt: TGTGCCAGCAGTGTCGACAGGGGGCAGCCCCAGCATTTT
CDR3aa: CASSVDRGQPQHF
d_gene: TRBD1
abundance: NA
j_gene: TRBJ1-5
v_gene: TRBV6-4

CDR3nt: TGTGCCAGCAGCTTAGCGATACAGAGTACCACAGATACGCAGTATTTT
CDR3aa: CASSLAIQSTTDTQYF
d_gene: NA
abundance: few
j_gene: TRBJ2-3
v_gene: TRBV7-8

CDR3nt: TGTGCCTGGAGTGGGACAGGGAGGTCCTACGAGCAGTACTTC
CDR3aa: CAWSGTGRSYEQYF
d_gene: TRBD1
abundance: NA
j_gene: TRBJ2-7
v_gene: TRBV30

CDR3nt: TGTGCCAGCAGCTTAAGGGGGTACCAAGAGACCCAGTACTTC
CDR3aa: CASSLRGYQETQYF
d_gene: NA
abundance: few
j_gene: TRBJ2-5
v_gene: TRBV7-2

CDR3nt: TGCGCCAGCAGCTTGGAGGGGAGGGCGGATACGCAGTATTTT
CDR3aa: CASSLEGRADTQYF
d_gene: TRBD2
abundance: few
j_gene: TRBJ2-3
v_gene: TRBV5-1

CDR3nt: TGTGCCAGTAGTATAGTAGACACAGGTTTCTATGGCTACACCTTC
CDR3aa: CASSIVDTGFYGYTF
d_gene: NA
abundance: NA
j_gene: TRBJ1-2
v_gene: TRBV19

CDR3nt: TGTGCCAGTAGTGGAGGACAGTACGAGCAGTACTTC
CDR3aa: CASSGGQYEQYF
d_gene: NA
abundance: few
j_gene: TRBJ2-7
v_gene: TRBV19

CDR3nt: TGCAGCGTTGTGGGTCAGGGAATTGGCGAGCAGTACTTC
CDR3aa: CSVVGQGIGEQYF
d_gene: NA
abundance: few
j_gene: TRBJ2-7
v_gene: TRBV29-1

CDR3nt: TGTGCCAGCGGACAAAAGAACACTGAAGCTTTCTTT
CDR3aa: CASGQKNTEAFF
d_gene: NA
abundance: NA
j_gene: TRBJ1-1
v_gene: TRBV6-1

CDR3nt: TGTGCCAGCAGTTACTCGCCGGGACAGGGGAATCTGGGCTACACCTTC
CDR3aa: CASSYSPGQGNLGYTF
d_gene: TRBD1
abundance: NA
j_gene: TRBJ1-2
v_gene: TRBV6-5

CDR3nt: TGTGCCAGCAGCACATCCTGGACAGGGATCTACGAGCAGTACTTC
CDR3aa: CASSTSWTGIYEQYF
d_gene: TRBD1
abundance: few
j_gene: TRBJ2-7
v_gene: TRBV7-3

CDR3nt: TGTGCCAGCACCGTCCAGGGGGGTCAGAGCTCCTACGAGCAGTACTTC
CDR3aa: CASTVQGGQSSYEQYF
d_gene: NA
abundance: NA
j_gene: TRBJ2-7
v_gene: TRBV7-9

CDR3nt: TGTGCCAGCTCACCACTAGCGGGGTTCGGCGAGCAGTACTTC
CDR3aa: CASSPLAGFGEQYF
d_gene: TRBD2
abundance: few
j_gene: TRBJ2-7
v_gene: TRBV18

CDR3nt: TGCGCCAGCAGCCAAGATCTTGACAGTAATCAGCCCCAGCATTTT
CDR3aa: CASSQDLDSNQPQHF
d_gene: NA
abundance: NA
j_gene: TRBJ1-5
v_gene: TRBV4-3

CDR3nt: TGCGCCAGCAGCTTAGACGGACACTCGAACACTGAAGCTTTCTTT
CDR3aa: CASSLDGHSNTEAFF
d_gene: NA
abundance: few
j_gene: TRBJ1-1
v_gene: TRBV5-1

CDR3nt: TGTGCCATCACCACAGGGGCTGACACTGAAGCTTTCTTT
CDR3aa: CAITTGADTEAFF
d_gene: TRBD1
abundance: NA
j_gene: TRBJ1-1
v_gene: TRBV10-3

CDR3nt: TGTGCCAGCAGCGCGAGCGGCTCAAATTCACCCCTCCACTTT
CDR3aa: CASSASGSNSPLHF
d_gene: NA
abundance: NA
j_gene: TRBJ1-6
v_gene: TRBV7-9

CDR3nt: TGTGCCAGCAGCGCCGGGGACAGGGTATACAATGAGCAGTTCTTC
CDR3aa: CASSAGDRVYNEQFF
d_gene: TRBD1
abundance: NA
j_gene: TRBJ2-1
v_gene: TRBV6-6

CDR3nt: TGTGCCAGCAGCCCCCAGATAGCGGGGCACACTGAAGCTTTCTTT
CDR3aa: CASSPQIAGHTEAFF
d_gene: NA
abundance: few
j_gene: TRBJ1-1
v_gene: TRBV9

CDR3nt: TGTGCCAGCAGCCGTCTCAGTAGCGGGAGAACAGATACGCAGTATTTT
CDR3aa: CASSRLSSGRTDTQYF
d_gene: TRBD2
abundance: few
j_gene: TRBJ2-3
v_gene: TRBV7-2

CDR3nt: TGTGCCAGCAGCTCCGCGACGGCTAGCGGGAGTACGAATGAGCAGTTCTTC
CDR3aa: CASSSATASGSTNEQFF
d_gene: TRBD2
abundance: NA
j_gene: TRBJ2-1
v_gene: TRBV7-9

CDR3nt: TGTGCCAGCAGCACCGCAGGGGGCGCGCGCTACGAGCAGTACTTC
CDR3aa: CASSTAGGARYEQYF
d_gene: TRBD1
abundance: NA
j_gene: TRBJ2-7
v_gene: TRBV9

CDR3nt: TGTGCCAGCAGCTTGTTTGGGACAGGGGAGCTAGCGGGGACTTTC
CDR3aa: CASSLFGTGELAGTF
d_gene: NA
abundance: few
j_gene: TRBJ2-7
v_gene: TRBV5-6

CDR3nt: TGTGCCAGCAGCCAAGAGCTGCTCAGGGCCTACGAGCAGTACTTC
CDR3aa: CASSQELLRAYEQYF
d_gene: NA
abundance: NA
j_gene: TRBJ2-7
v_gene: TRBV14

CDR3nt: TGCGCCAGCAGCCAAGAACCCGGACAGGGGGCATATACGCAGTATTTT
CDR3aa: CASSQEPGQGAYTQYF
d_gene: TRBD1
abundance: NA
j_gene: TRBJ2-3
v_gene: TRBV4-1

CDR3nt: TGCGCCAGCAGCTCCGGGGACAGGGGGCGACCGGAGCAGTACTTC
CDR3aa: CASSSGDRGRPEQYF
d_gene: TRBD1
abundance: NA
j_gene: TRBJ2-7
v_gene: TRBV5-1

CDR3nt: TGTGCCAGCAGCTTATACAGGGGGTTGAGCACTGAGGCTTTCTTT
CDR3aa: CASSLYRGLSTEAFF
d_gene: TRBD1
abundance: few
j_gene: TRBJ1-1
v_gene: TRBV7-2

CDR3nt: TGTGCCATCAGTGAGAGGAGGGGCCAAGAGACCCAGTACTTC
CDR3aa: CAISERRGQETQYF
d_gene: NA
abundance: few
j_gene: TRBJ2-5
v_gene: TRBV10-3

CDR3nt: TGTGCCAGCAGCCTAGACATTAATCAGCCCCAGCATTTT
CDR3aa: CASSLDINQPQHF
d_gene: NA
abundance: NA
j_gene: TRBJ1-5
v_gene: TRBV7-2

CDR3nt: TGCAGCGTAGGACAGGGGGGCGATACGCAGTATTTT
CDR3aa: CSVGQGGDTQYF
d_gene: TRBD1
abundance: NA
j_gene: TRBJ2-3
v_gene: TRBV29-1

CDR3nt: TGTGCCAGCAGTGAAGCCTGGGGCCAGGCGACCTACGAGCAGTACTTC
CDR3aa: CASSEAWGQATYEQYF
d_gene: NA
abundance: few
j_gene: TRBJ2-7
v_gene: TRBV6-1

CDR3nt: TGCGCCAGCAGCTCCCTTGGAGGGGGGAGGGACACTGAAGCTTTCTTT
CDR3aa: CASSSLGGGRDTEAFF
d_gene: NA
abundance: NA
j_gene: TRBJ1-1
v_gene: TRBV5-1

CDR3nt: TGTGCCAGCAGCTACGGTGCTCCAACTAATGAAAAACTGTTTTTT
CDR3aa: CASSYGAPTNEKLFF
d_gene: NA
abundance: NA
j_gene: TRBJ1-4
v_gene: TRBV7-9

CDR3nt: TGTGCCAGCAGCACTAGCGGGAGTGACAATGAGCAGTTCTTC
CDR3aa: CASSTSGSDNEQFF
d_gene: TRBD2
abundance: few
j_gene: TRBJ2-1
v_gene: TRBV9

CDR3nt: TGTGCCAGCAGTCCCCAAGGGGAGGGGCGCGAAGCTTTCTTT
CDR3aa: CASSPQGEGREAFF
d_gene: NA
abundance: NA
j_gene: TRBJ1-1
v_gene: TRBV25-1

CDR3nt: TGTGCCAGCAGCCCCAGCGGGAGAACCTACAATGAGCAGTTCTTC
CDR3aa: CASSPSGRTYNEQFF
d_gene: TRBD2
abundance: NA
j_gene: TRBJ2-1
v_gene: TRBV9

CDR3nt: TGTGCCAGCAGTGGAGGGACAGGGGGCGGGCAGCCCCAGCATTTT
CDR3aa: CASSGGTGGGQPQHF
d_gene: TRBD1
abundance: few
j_gene: TRBJ1-5
v_gene: TRBV6-6

CDR3nt: TGTGCCAGCAGTCGGGACAGGGGTTCACCCCTCCACTTT
CDR3aa: CASSRDRGSPLHF
d_gene: TRBD1
abundance: few
j_gene: TRBJ1-6
v_gene: TRBV6-4

CDR3nt: TGTGCCAGCAGTATCCCCATCGCAGGGAAGACTGAAGCTTTCTTT
CDR3aa: CASSIPIAGKTEAFF
d_gene: NA
abundance: NA
j_gene: TRBJ1-1
v_gene: TRBV28

CDR3nt: TGTGCCAGTAGTATAGCTGGGACTAGCGGGTACAATGAGCAGTTCTTC
CDR3aa: CASSIAGTSGYNEQFF
d_gene: TRBD2
abundance: NA
j_gene: TRBJ2-1
v_gene: TRBV19

CDR3nt: TGTGCCAGCAGCGGCAGGGGGAATCTGTACGAGCAGTACTTC
CDR3aa: CASSGRGNLYEQYF
d_gene: TRBD1
abundance: NA
j_gene: TRBJ2-7
v_gene: TRBV7-8

CDR3nt: TGTGCCAGCAGCCCTGGACAAATAGCGGGGAATTCACCCCTCCACTTT
CDR3aa: CASSPGQIAGNSPLHF
d_gene: NA
abundance: few
j_gene: TRBJ1-6
v_gene: TRBV5-6

CDR3nt: TGTGCCAGCAGTGCGGCGGGGCCTTACAATGAGCAGTTCTTC
CDR3aa: CASSAAGPYNEQFF
d_gene: NA
abundance: few
j_gene: TRBJ2-1
v_gene: TRBV25-1

CDR3nt: TGTGCCAGCAGTTTACCAGGGAAGATCTATGGCTACACCTTC
CDR3aa: CASSLPGKIYGYTF
d_gene: NA
abundance: few
j_gene: TRBJ1-2
v_gene: TRBV28

CDR3nt: TGTGCCAGCAGTTACTCCGGTAGCGGGGTCACCTACGAGCAGTACTTC
CDR3aa: CASSYSGSGVTYEQYF
d_gene: TRBD2
abundance: NA
j_gene: TRBJ2-7
v_gene: TRBV6-5

CDR3nt: TGTGCCACAGGGGGTAACGAGCAGTTCTTC
CDR3aa: CATGGNEQFF
d_gene: TRBD1
abundance: NA
j_gene: TRBJ2-1
v_gene: TRBV28

CDR3nt: TGTGCCAGCAGCTTAACAGGGGTCCCCGGGAATGAGCAGTTCTTC
CDR3aa: CASSLTGVPGNEQFF
d_gene: TRBD1
abundance: few
j_gene: TRBJ2-1
v_gene: TRBV5-4

CDR3nt: TGTGCCAGCAGCTTAGGGGAGTCCTACGAGCAGTACTTC
CDR3aa: CASSLGESYEQYF
d_gene: NA
abundance: few
j_gene: TRBJ2-7
v_gene: TRBV11-3

CDR3nt: TGTGCCAGCAGCGACGGGGGACTAGCGGGACTGTCTAGCACAGATACGCAGTATTTT
CDR3aa: CASSDGGLAGLSSTDTQYF
d_gene: TRBD2
abundance: few
j_gene: TRBJ2-3
v_gene: TRBV11-3

CDR3nt: TGTGCCAGCAGTTATGCGGGACTAGCCAACACCGGGGAGCTGTTTTTT
CDR3aa: CASSYAGLANTGELFF
d_gene: TRBD2
abundance: NA
j_gene: TRBJ2-2
v_gene: TRBV6-5

CDR3nt: TGTGCCAGCAGTTTAGGCGGGACAGGGAACTATGGCTACACCTTC
CDR3aa: CASSLGGTGNYGYTF
d_gene: TRBD1
abundance: few
j_gene: TRBJ1-2
v_gene: TRBV28

CDR3nt: TGTGCCAGCACCGGGACAGGGGGTAACACTGAAGCTTTCTTT
CDR3aa: CASTGTGGNTEAFF
d_gene: TRBD1
abundance: NA
j_gene: TRBJ1-1
v_gene: TRBV25-1